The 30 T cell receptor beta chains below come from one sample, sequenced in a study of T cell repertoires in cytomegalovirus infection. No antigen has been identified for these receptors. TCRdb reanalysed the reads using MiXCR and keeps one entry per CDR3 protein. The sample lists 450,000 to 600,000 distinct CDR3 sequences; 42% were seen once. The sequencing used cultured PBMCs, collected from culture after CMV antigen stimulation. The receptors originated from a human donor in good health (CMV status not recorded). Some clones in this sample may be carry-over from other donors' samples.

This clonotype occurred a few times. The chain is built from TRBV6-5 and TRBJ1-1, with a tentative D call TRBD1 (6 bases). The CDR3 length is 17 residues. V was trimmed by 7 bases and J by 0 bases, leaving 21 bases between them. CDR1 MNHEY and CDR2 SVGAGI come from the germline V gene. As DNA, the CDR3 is TGTGCCAGCACCCCGGTCCCGGGACAATACATGAACACTGAAGCTTTCTTT. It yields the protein CASTPVPGQYMNTEAFF.

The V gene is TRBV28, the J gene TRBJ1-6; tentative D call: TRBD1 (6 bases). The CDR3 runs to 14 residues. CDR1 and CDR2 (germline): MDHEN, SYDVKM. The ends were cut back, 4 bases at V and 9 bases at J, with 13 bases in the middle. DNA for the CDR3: TGTGCCAGCAGTTCCAGGGGAGGCAGTTCACCCCTCCACTTT. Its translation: CASSSRGGSSPLHF.

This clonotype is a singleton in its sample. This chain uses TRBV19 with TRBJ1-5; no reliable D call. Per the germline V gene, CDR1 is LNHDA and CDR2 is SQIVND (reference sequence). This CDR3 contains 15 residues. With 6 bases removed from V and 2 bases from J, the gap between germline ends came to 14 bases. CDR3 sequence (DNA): TGTGCCAGTAGCCAAAATCCGGGTCGCAATCAGCCCCAGCATTTT. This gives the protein CASSQNPGRNQPQHF.

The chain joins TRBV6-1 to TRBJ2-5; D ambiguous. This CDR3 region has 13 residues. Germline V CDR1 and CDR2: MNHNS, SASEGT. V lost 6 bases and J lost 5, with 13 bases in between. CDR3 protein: CASRRPDAETQYF. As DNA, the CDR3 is TGTGCCAGCAGGCGACCCGACGCGGAGACCCAGTACTTC.

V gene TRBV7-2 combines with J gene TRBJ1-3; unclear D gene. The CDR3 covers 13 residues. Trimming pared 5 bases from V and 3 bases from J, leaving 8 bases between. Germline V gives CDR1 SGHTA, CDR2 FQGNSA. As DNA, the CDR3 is TGTGCCAGCAGCCCCTCCTTTGGAAACACCATATATTTT. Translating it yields CASSPSFGNTIYF.

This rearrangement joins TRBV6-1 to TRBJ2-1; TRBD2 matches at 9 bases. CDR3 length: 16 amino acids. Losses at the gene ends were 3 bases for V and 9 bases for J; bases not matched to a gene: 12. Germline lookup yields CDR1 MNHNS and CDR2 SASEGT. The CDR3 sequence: CASSDSLRGGLTEQFF. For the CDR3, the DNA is TGTGCCAGCAGTGATTCCCTGCGGGGGGGCCTGACTGAGCAGTTCTTC.

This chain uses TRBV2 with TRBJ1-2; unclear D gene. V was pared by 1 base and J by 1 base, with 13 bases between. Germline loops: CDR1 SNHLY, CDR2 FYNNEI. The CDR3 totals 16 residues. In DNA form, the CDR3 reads TGTGCCAGCAGTGAAGTCGTGGCAGATATTAACTATGGCTACACCTTC. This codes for CASSEVVADINYGYTF.

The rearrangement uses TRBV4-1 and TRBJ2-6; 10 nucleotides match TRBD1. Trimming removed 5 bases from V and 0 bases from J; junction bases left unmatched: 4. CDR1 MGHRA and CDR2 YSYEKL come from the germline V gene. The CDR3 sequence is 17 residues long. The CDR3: CASSGQGVTSGANVLTF. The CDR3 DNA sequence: TGCGCCAGCAGCGGACAGGGGGTCACCTCTGGGGCCAACGTCCTGACTTTC.

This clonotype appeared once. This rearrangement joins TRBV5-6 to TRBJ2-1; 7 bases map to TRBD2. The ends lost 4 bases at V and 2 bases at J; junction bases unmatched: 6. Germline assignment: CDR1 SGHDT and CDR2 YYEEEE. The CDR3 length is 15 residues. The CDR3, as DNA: TGTGCCAGCAGCATCCCTAGCGGAGCCTACAATGAGCAGTTCTTC. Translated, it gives CASSIPSGAYNEQFF.

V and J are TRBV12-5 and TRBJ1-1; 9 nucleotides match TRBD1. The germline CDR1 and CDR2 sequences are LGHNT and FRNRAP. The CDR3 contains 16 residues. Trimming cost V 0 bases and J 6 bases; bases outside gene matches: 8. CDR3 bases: TGTGCTAGTGGTTTGGTCGTCCAGGGACAGGGATCTGAAGCTTTCTTT. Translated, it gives CASGLVVQGQGSEAFF.

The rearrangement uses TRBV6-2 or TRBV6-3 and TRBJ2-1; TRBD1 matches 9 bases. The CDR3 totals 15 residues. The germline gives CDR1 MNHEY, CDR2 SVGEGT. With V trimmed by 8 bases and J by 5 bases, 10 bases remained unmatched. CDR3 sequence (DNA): TGTGCCAGCGTAGGACGGGACAGGGTGGACAATGAGCAGTTCTTC. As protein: CASVGRDRVDNEQFF.

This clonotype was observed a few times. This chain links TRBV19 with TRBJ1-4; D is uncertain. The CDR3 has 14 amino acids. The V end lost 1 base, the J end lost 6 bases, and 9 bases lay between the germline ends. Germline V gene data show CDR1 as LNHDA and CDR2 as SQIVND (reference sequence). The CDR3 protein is CASSIGRGDEKLFF. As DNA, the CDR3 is TGTGCCAGTAGTATAGGGCGGGGAGATGAAAAACTGTTTTTT.

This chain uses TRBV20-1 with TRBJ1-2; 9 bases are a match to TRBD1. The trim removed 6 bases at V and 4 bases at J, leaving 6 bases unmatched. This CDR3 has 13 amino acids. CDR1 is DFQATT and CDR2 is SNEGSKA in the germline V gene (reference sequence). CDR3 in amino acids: CSARTGEGYGYTF. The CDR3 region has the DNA TGCAGTGCCCGGACAGGGGAGGGCTATGGCTACACCTTC.

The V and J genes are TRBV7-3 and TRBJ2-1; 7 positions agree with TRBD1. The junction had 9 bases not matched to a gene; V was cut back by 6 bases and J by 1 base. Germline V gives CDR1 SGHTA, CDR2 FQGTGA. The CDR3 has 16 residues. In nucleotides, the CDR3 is TGTGCCAGCAGAGAACAGGGGAGTGGTTCCTACAATGAGCAGTTCTTC. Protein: CASREQGSGSYNEQFF.

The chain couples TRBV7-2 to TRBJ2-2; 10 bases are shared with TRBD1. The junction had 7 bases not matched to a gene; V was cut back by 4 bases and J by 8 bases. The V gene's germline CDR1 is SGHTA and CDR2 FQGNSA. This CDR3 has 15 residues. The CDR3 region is CASSYRQGATGELFF. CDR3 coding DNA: TGTGCCAGCAGCTACAGACAGGGGGCGACGGGGGAGCTGTTTTTT.

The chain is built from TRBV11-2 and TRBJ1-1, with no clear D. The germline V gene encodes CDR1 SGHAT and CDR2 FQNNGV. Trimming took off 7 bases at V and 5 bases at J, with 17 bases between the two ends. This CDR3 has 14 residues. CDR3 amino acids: CASTQPVLGTEAFF. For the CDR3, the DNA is TGTGCCAGCACCCAACCTGTCCTGGGAACTGAAGCTTTCTTT.

The CDR3 reads CASRGTGNYEQYF. The CDR3 nucleotides read TGTGCCAGTCGGGGCACGGGGAACTACGAGCAGTACTTC. The chain links TRBV6-2 or TRBV6-3 to TRBJ2-7; D possibly uses TRBD1 or TRBD2 (5 bases each). The length of the CDR3 is 13 residues. The germline gives CDR1 MNHEY, CDR2 SVGEGT. Between the trimmed V and J ends, which lost 9 bases and 3 bases, there was a span of 15 bases.

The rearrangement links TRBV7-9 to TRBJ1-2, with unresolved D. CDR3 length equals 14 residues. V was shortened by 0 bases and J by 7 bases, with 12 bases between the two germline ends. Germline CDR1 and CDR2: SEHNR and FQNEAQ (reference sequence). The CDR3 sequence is CASSLAGSTSGYTF. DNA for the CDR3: TGTGCCAGCAGCTTAGCGGGGTCCACTAGTGGCTACACCTTC.

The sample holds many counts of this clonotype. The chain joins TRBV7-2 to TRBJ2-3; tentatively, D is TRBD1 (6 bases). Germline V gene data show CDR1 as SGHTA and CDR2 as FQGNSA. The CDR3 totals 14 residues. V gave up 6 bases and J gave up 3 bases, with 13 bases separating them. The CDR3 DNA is TGTGCCAGCAGTTTGTTAGGGGGTACAGATACGCAGTATTTT. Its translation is CASSLLGGTDTQYF.

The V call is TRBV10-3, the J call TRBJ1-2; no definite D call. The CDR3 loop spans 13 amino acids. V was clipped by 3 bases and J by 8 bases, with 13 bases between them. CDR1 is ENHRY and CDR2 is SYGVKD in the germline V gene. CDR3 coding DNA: TGTGCCATCAGTGAAATTCCGGGATACGGCTACACCTTC. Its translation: CAISEIPGYGYTF.

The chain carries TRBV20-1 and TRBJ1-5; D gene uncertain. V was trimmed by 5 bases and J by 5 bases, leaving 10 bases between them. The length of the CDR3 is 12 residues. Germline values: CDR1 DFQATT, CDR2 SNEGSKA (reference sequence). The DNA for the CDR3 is TGCAGTGCTCAGTGGGGTCATCAGCCCCAGCATTTT. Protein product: CSAQWGHQPQHF.

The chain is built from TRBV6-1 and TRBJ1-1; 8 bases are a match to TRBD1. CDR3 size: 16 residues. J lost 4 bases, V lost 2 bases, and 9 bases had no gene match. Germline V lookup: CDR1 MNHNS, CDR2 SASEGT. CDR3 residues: CASSELTGALGTEAFF. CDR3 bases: TGTGCCAGCAGTGAACTGACAGGGGCGCTGGGCACTGAAGCTTTCTTT.

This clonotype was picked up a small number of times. The CDR3 DNA sequence: TGTGCCAGCAGTTTCCTACCCGGACCTAATGAAAAACTGTTTTTT. Translated: CASSFLPGPNEKLFF. This rearrangement joins TRBV6-2 or TRBV6-3 to TRBJ1-4; no clear D gene. Deletions cut 4 bases from V and 3 bases from J, with 12 bases between. This CDR3 is built from 15 residues. CDR1 and CDR2 from the germline V gene are MNHEY and SVGEGT.

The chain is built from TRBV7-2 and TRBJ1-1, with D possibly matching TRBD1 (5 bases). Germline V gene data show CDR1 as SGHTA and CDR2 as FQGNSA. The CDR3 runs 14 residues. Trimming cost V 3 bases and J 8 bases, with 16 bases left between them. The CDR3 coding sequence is TGTGCCAGCAGCTTTAGGGACCCGGATGGGGAAGCTTTCTTT. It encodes CASSFRDPDGEAFF.

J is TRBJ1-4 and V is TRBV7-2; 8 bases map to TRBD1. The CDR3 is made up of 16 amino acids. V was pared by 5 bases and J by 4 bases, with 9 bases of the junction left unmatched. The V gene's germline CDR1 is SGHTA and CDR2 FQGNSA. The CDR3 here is CASSPDRVRVNEKLFF. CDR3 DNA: TGTGCCAGCAGCCCGGACAGGGTGCGGGTTAATGAAAAACTGTTTTTT.

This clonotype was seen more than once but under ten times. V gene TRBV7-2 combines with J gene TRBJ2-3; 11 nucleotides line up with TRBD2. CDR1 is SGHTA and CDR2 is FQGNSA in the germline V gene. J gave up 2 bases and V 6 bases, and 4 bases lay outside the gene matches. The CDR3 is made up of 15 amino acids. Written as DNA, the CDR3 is TGTGCCAGCAGGGGGGGACTAGCGGTCACAGATACGCAGTATTTT. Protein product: CASRGGLAVTDTQYF.

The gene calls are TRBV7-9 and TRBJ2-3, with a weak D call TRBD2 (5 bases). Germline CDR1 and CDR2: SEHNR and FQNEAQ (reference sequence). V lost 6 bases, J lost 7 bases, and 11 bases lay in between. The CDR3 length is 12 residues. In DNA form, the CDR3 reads TGTGCCAGCAGTCCGGGCGGGTATACGCAGTATTTT. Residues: CASSPGGYTQYF.

For the CDR3, the DNA is TGTGCCAGCAGCTTAAAGGGGCGACTTCACAATGAGCAGTTCTTC. It is translated as CASSLKGRLHNEQFF. The chain employs TRBV7-6 and TRBJ2-1; weak D call: TRBD1 (5 bases). Germline V gene data show CDR1 as SGHVS and CDR2 as FNYEAQ. The V and J ends lost 2 bases and 5 bases respectively, with 13 bases between them. This CDR3 has 15 residues.

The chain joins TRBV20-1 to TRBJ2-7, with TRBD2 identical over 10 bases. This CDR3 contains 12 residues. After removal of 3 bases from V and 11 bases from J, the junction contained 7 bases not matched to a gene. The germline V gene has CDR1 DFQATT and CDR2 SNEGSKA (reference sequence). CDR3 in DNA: TGCAGTGCTAGTGTTAGCGGGAGGACCAAGTACTTC. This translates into CSASVSGRTKYF.

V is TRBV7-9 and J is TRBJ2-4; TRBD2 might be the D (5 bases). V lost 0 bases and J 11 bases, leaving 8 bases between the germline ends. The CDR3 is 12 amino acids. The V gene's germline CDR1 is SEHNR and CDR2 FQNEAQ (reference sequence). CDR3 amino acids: CASSLARGFQYF. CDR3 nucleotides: TGTGCCAGCAGCTTAGCGCGAGGGTTTCAGTACTTC.